These 10 T cell receptor beta chains share one sample of origin, sequenced in a study of graft-versus-host responses after intestinal transplantation. Only in-frame clones appear in the TCRdb table, and some are missing; sequencing was by immunoSEQ multiplex PCR. The sample lists more than 90,000 clones, 90% to 95% occurring once. Antigens for these TCRs are unknown. Sequenced material: unstimulated CD8+ T cells sorted from spleen or lymph node cells, taken before transplant. These receptors originate from a human donor who was the organ donor for an intestinal transplant.

V is TRBV27 and J is TRBJ2-7; D call uncertain. Germline CDR1 and CDR2: MNHEY and SMNVEV (reference sequence). Trimming removed 4 bases from V and 3 bases from J, with 10 bases in between. This CDR3 has 13 residues. The CDR3 spells CASSWQADYEQYF. The CDR3 bases are TGTGCCAGCAGTTGGCAGGCCGACTACGAGCAGTACTTC.

The rearrangement joins TRBV6-1 to TRBJ1-1; D is unclear. The CDR3 spans 13 residues. Germline CDR1 is MNHNS and CDR2 is SASEGT. V was clipped by 4 bases and J by 4 bases, with 10 bases between them. CDR3 region: CASSVRGITEAFF. The DNA of the CDR3 is TGTGCCAGCAGTGTTCGGGGAATCACTGAAGCTTTCTTT.

This sequence joins TRBV4-2 and TRBJ2-1; 11 positions match TRBD2. This CDR3 contains 19 residues. V trimming: 3 bases; J trimming: 2 bases; junction bases outside the gene matches: 12. Germline CDR1 reads LGHNA; CDR2 reads YNFKEQ. Here the CDR3 reads CASSQDSGRAVGAYNEQFF. CDR3 nucleotides: TGTGCCAGCAGCCAGGATAGCGGGAGGGCCGTGGGCGCCTACAATGAGCAGTTCTTC.

J is TRBJ2-3 and V is TRBV10-3; D gene unclear. Per the germline V gene, CDR1 is ENHRY and CDR2 is SYGVKD. Trimming took off 0 bases at V and 3 bases at J, with 16 bases between the two ends. The CDR3 is 17 amino acids. CDR3 in DNA: TGTGCCATCAGTGAGTCTGGGTGGGCGGCTCAGACAGATACGCAGTATTTT. Protein sequence: CAISESGWAAQTDTQYF.

This rearrangement joins TRBV7-2 to TRBJ2-3; 11 bases map to TRBD2. Trimming removed 5 bases from V and 5 bases from J; junction bases left unmatched: 6. Germline assignment: CDR1 SGHTA and CDR2 FQGNSA. The CDR3 runs 15 residues. The CDR3 DNA reads TGTGCCAGCAGCCCGCTAGCGGGAGGAGTAGATACGCAGTATTTT. Its translation: CASSPLAGGVDTQYF.

V is TRBV9 and J is TRBJ2-2; tentatively, D is TRBD1 or TRBD2 (5 bases each). This CDR3 comprises 20 residues. Trimming left V 2 bases short and J 0 bases short, with 23 bases between. The V gene's germline CDR1 is SGDLS and CDR2 YYNGEE. The CDR3, as DNA: TGTGCCAGCAGCGTCCCCCGGGGCCAAGCGGATCCCTCGAACACCGGGGAGCTGTTTTTT. The encoded protein is CASSVPRGQADPSNTGELFF.

This chain links TRBV5-8 with TRBJ2-7; the D is unclear. From germline, CDR1 is SGHTS and CDR2 YDEGEE. The V gene lost 0 bases and the J gene lost 3 bases, with 10 bases spanning the gap. This CDR3 is 14 amino acids long. CDR3 coding DNA: TGTGCCAGCAGCTTGGTGGGCAGTTTCTACGAGCAGTACTTC. Residues: CASSLVGSFYEQYF. Full variable domain (remainder filled in from reference TRBV5-8 and TRBJ2-7): EAGVTQSPTHLIKTRGQQATLRCSPISGHTSVYWYQQALGLGLQFLLWYDEGEERNRGNFPPRFSGRQFPNYSSELNVNALELEDSALYLCASSLVGSFYEQYFGPGTRLTVT.

This clone was seen just once. This sequence joins TRBV28 and TRBJ2-2; unclear D gene. The V gene's germline CDR1 is MDHEN and CDR2 SYDVKM. This CDR3 is built from 13 residues. The germline V and J ends were trimmed by 2 bases and 2 bases, with 3 bases remaining between them. This chain's CDR3 is CASSLLNTGELFF. CDR3 DNA sequence: TGTGCCAGCAGTTTACTAAACACCGGGGAGCTGTTTTTT.

The chain has TRBV4-1 and TRBJ1-1; no definite D call. The CDR3 loop spans 15 amino acids. Trimming stripped 1 base from V and 1 base from J, with 10 bases between. Germline assignment: CDR1 MGHRA and CDR2 YSYEKL. The CDR3 nucleotides are TGCGCCAGCAGCCAAGGATTAATGGGGAACACTGAAGCTTTCTTT. Translation gives CASSQGLMGNTEAFF.

The V and J genes are TRBV5-1 and TRBJ2-7, with 13 bases matching TRBD2. Germline V CDR1 and CDR2: SGHRS, YFSETQ. J gave up 6 bases and V 3 bases, and 0 bases lay outside the gene matches. The CDR3 runs 13 residues. The CDR3, as DNA: TGCGCCAGCAGCTGGACTAGCGGGAGCGAGCAGTACTTC. Its translation: CASSWTSGSEQYF.